This entry is about one T cell receptor beta chain. In the same sample, other DNA sequences code for this CDR3. These data are taken from a study of blood T cell repertoires in COVID-19. Sequencing used immunoSEQ multiplex PCR; TCRdb keeps in-frame clones, though not all of them. Of about 260,000 clones in the sample, about four fifths were seen once. The material sequenced was peripheral blood. This clonotype was obtained from a woman aged 50 to 65 who had recovered from COVID-19.

CDR3 bases: TGTGCCAGCTCACCTCAGGGTGAAGCTTTCTTT. Translated, it gives CASSPQGEAFF. The chain is built from TRBV18 and TRBJ1-1; a possible D gene is TRBD1 (5 bases). This CDR3 spans 11 amino acids. Germline CDR1 KGHSH, CDR2 LQKENI. Trimming shortened V by 3 bases and J by 7 bases, and 6 bases separated the two germline ends.